This T cell receptor (beta chain) comes out of a study of T-cell reconstitution after alpha-beta-depleted transplantation in children. V dropped 3 bases and J dropped 5 bases, with 10 bases sitting between them. Per germline, CDR1 LGHDT and CDR2 YNNKEL (reference sequence). The CDR3 contains 13 residues. Unique molecular identifiers were incorporated into the prepared TCRbeta library. TCRdb ran MiXCR on the PCR reads and lists one entry per CDR3 protein. The profile shows 260,000 or so distinct CDR3 sequences, around 11% of them singletons. Many counts were recorded for this clonotype. This specimen was PBMCs from the stem cell graft donor, taken from the stem cell graft. The chain carries TRBV3-1 and TRBJ1-1; tentatively, D is TRBD1 (5 bases). The TCR comes from a human donor who donated a stem cell graft to a child with acute lymphoblastic leukemia. CDR3 region: CASSHQGVTEAFF. CDR3 bases: TGTGCCAGCAGCCACCAAGGGGTGACTGAAGCTTTCTTT.